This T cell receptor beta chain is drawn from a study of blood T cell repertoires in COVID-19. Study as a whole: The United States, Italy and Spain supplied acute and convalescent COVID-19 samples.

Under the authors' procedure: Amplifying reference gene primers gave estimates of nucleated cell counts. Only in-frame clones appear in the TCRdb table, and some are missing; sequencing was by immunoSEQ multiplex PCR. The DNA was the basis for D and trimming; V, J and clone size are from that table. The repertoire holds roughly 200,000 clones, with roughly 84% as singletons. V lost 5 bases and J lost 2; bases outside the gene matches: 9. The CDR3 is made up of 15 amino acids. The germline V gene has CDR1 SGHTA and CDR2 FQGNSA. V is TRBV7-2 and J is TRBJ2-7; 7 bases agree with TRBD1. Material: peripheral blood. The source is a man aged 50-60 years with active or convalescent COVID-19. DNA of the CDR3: TGTGCCAGCAGCCCACCCGCGACAGGGCCCTACGAGCAGTACTTC. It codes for CASSPPATGPYEQYF.